This TCR beta chain was recorded in a study of T cells in Graves' hyperthyroidism and ophthalmopathy. Whole-study results and caveats: It was a median around 6 months before onset that the model predicted ophthalmopathy.

Germline lookup yields CDR1 DFQATT and CDR2 SNEGSKA (reference sequence). Trimming stripped 6 bases from V and 1 base from J, with 12 bases between. This CDR3 is 13 amino acids long. The CDR3 regions of TCR beta were amplified from RNA transcripts. A first-round RT-PCR of the TCR CDR3 used the HTBI primer set. TCRdb passed the multiplex PCR reads through MiXCR, listing each CDR3 protein once. The data contain fewer than 550,000 distinct CDR3 sequences, 15% to 19% of them singletons. Clinical symptoms, serum thyroxine and TRAb, thyroid ultrasound and orbital computed tomography were used for the diagnoses. Fresh peripheral blood, 8 to 10 ml, was the source of the PBMCs. This clonotype appeared a single time. Its target is unknown.

The receptor's source is a woman aged 18 to 35 with Graves' hyperthyroidism. V gene TRBV20-1 combines with J gene TRBJ1-2, with no clear D. The sample consisted of blood. CDR3 sequence: CSASGGVNYGYTF. In DNA, the CDR3 is TGCAGTGCCTCCGGCGGGGTTAACTATGGCTACACCTTC.